One sample yielded the 20 T cell receptor beta chains listed below, sequenced in a study of blood T cell repertoires in COVID-19. Clones were sequenced by immunoSEQ multiplex PCR, and TCRdb holds only the in-frame ones, with some missing. This sample has 150,000 to 200,000 clones, with more than 70% found just once. The specimen sequenced was PBMCs or T cells enriched from blood (not recorded which). These receptors all stem from a woman under 40 who had recovered from COVID-19.

With respect to this clone: This same CDR3 is encoded by further DNA sequences in the sample. The rearrangement uses TRBV2 and TRBJ2-1; 13 bases are shared with TRBD2. The germline V gene has CDR1 SNHLY and CDR2 FYNNEI. The trim removed 3 bases at V and 5 bases at J, leaving 4 bases unmatched. CDR3 length: 16 residues. CDR3 in amino acids: CASSEAGLAGDNEQFF. CDR3 DNA sequence: TGTGCCAGCAGTGAGGCCGGACTAGCGGGAGACAATGAGCAGTTCTTC.

The rearrangement uses TRBV3-1 (or the pseudogene TRBV3-2) and TRBJ1-5; the D gene is possibly TRBD1 (5 bases). The length of the CDR3 is 16 residues. V shed 4 bases and J shed 1 base, with 14 bases lying between them. Germline V lookup: CDR1 LGHDT, CDR2 YNNKEL (reference sequence). CDR3 residues: CASSPDGGKSNQPQHF. The CDR3 bases are TGTGCCAGCAGCCCAGATGGGGGGAAGAGCAATCAGCCCCAGCATTTT.

The chain carries TRBV27 and TRBJ2-3; 8 nucleotides agree with TRBD2. J lost 2 bases, V lost 7 bases, and 14 bases had no gene match. Germline V lookup: CDR1 MNHEY, CDR2 SMNVEV (reference sequence). CDR3 size: 17 residues. CDR3 DNA: TGTGCCAGCAAACCCCCGGGAGGGCGAAGAAACACAGATACGCAGTATTTT. Protein product: CASKPPGGRRNTDTQYF.

The chain employs TRBV28 and TRBJ2-2; D is possibly TRBD1 (6 bases). The CDR3 is 14 residues long. V lost 5 bases and J 6 bases, leaving 13 bases between the germline ends. Germline CDR1 is MDHEN and CDR2 is SYDVKM. CDR3 sequence: CASSRQESAGELFF. The CDR3 nucleotides read TGTGCCAGCAGTCGACAGGAATCGGCCGGGGAGCTGTTTTTT.

The chain joins TRBV7-6 to TRBJ1-4; D perhaps matches TRBD1 (6 bases). Germline V CDR1 and CDR2: SGHVS, FNYEAQ. The CDR3 covers 12 residues. Trimming took 1 base from V and 12 from J, leaving 9 bases between them. CDR3 DNA: TGTGCCAGCAGCTTAGGGGACAACGAACTGTTTTTT. It codes for CASSLGDNELFF. The variable domain in full, completed from reference TRBV7-6 and TRBJ1-4, reads GAGVSQSPRYKVTKRGQDVALRCDPISGHVSLYWYRQALGQGPEFLTYFNYEAQQDKSGLPNDRFSAERPEGSISTLTIQRTEQRDSAMYRCASSLGDNELFFGSGTQLSVL.

This chain links TRBV24-1 with TRBJ2-1, with 10 nucleotides matching TRBD2. The trim removed 9 bases at V and 8 bases at J, leaving 6 bases unmatched. The germline V gene has CDR1 KGHDR and CDR2 SFDVKD. The CDR3 consists of 13 residues. The CDR3 region has the DNA TGTGCCACCGAGCGGGAGGGCCGTTATGAGCAGTTCTTC. Translation: CATEREGRYEQFF.

The chain links TRBV27 to TRBJ1-2; D gene uncertain. The V and J ends lost 6 bases and 8 bases respectively, with 13 bases between them. The germline V gene has CDR1 MNHEY and CDR2 SMNVEV (reference sequence). The CDR3 runs 12 residues. CDR3 sequence: CASSTFAGGYTF. CDR3 DNA sequence: TGTGCCAGCAGCACATTTGCGGGGGGCTACACCTTC.

This chain links TRBV2 with TRBJ2-1; D might be TRBD1 (5 bases). The CDR3 extends over 14 amino acids. Germline loops: CDR1 SNHLY, CDR2 FYNNEI. Deletions cut 1 base from V and 6 bases from J, with 10 bases between. In DNA, the CDR3 is TGTGCCAGCAGTGAAGATAGGGGCGCCAATGAGCAGTTCTTC. Amino acids: CASSEDRGANEQFF. Full variable domain (outside the CDR3, taken from reference TRBV2 and TRBJ2-1): EPEVTQTPSHQVTQMGQEVILRCVPISNHLYFYWYRQILGQKVEFLVSFYNNEISEKSEIFDDQFSVERPDGSNFTLKIRSTKLEDSAMYFCASSEDRGANEQFFGPGTRLTVL.

The rearrangement uses TRBV28 and TRBJ2-4; D is perhaps TRBD2 (6 bases). Trimming stripped 2 bases from V and 6 bases from J, with 11 bases between. The CDR3 contains 14 residues. CDR1 and CDR2 from the germline V gene are MDHEN and SYDVKM. CDR3 nucleotides: TGTGCCAGCAGTTTAGGGGGGAGGAGAAACATTCAGTACTTC. It is translated as CASSLGGRRNIQYF.

The chain is built from TRBV4-2 and TRBJ2-1; TRBD2 might be the D (6 bases). Trimming removed 1 base from V and 0 bases from J, with 13 bases in between. The germline V gene encodes CDR1 LGHNA and CDR2 YNFKEQ. The CDR3 loop spans 17 amino acids. CDR3 protein: CASSQAASESSYNEQFF. The CDR3 nucleotides read TGTGCCAGCAGCCAAGCGGCTAGCGAAAGCTCCTACAATGAGCAGTTCTTC.

This chain joins TRBV29-1 and TRBJ2-1, with D uncertain. The germline V and J ends were trimmed by 6 bases and 7 bases, with 16 bases remaining between them. CDR1 SQVTM and CDR2 ANQGSEA come from the germline V gene. This CDR3 has 13 amino acids. This chain's CDR3 is CSVPSHRRNEQFF. CDR3 sequence (DNA): TGCAGCGTCCCCTCCCATCGCAGAAATGAGCAGTTCTTC.

The gene calls are TRBV19 and TRBJ2-7, with TRBD1 identical over 9 bases. Germline CDR1 reads LNHDA; CDR2 reads SQIVND (reference sequence). The CDR3 contains 14 residues. V shed 5 bases and J 3 bases; nucleotides not matched to a gene: 5. The DNA for the CDR3 is TGTGCCAGTAGTCCTGACAGGGGGATCTACGAGCAGTACTTC. Residues: CASSPDRGIYEQYF.

In nucleotides, the CDR3 is TGTGCCAGCAGCGCGGGACTAGCGGGAGGGCAGTATTTT. It is translated as CASSAGLAGGQYF. This rearrangement joins TRBV11-3 to TRBJ2-3, with TRBD2 matching 15 bases. The germline V gene encodes CDR1 SGHNT and CDR2 YENEEA. The CDR3 runs 13 residues. The V segment lost 5 bases and the J segment 11 bases; nucleotides outside the gene matches: 2.

The rearrangement joins TRBV25-1 to TRBJ2-1, with 8 bases fitting TRBD2. Germline CDR1 is MGHDK and CDR2 is SYGVNS. The CDR3 spans 16 residues. The ends lost 4 bases at V and 5 bases at J; junction bases unmatched: 10. CDR3 protein: CASSVPWREDHNEQFF. DNA for the CDR3: TGTGCCAGCAGTGTACCCTGGCGGGAGGATCACAATGAGCAGTTCTTC.

The gene calls are TRBV5-8 and TRBJ2-5; TRBD1 is a possible D gene (6 bases). Germline loops: CDR1 SGHTS, CDR2 YDEGEE. V lost 5 bases to trimming and J lost 7 bases, with 18 bases between them. This CDR3 region has 14 residues. Here the CDR3 DNA reads TGTGCCAGCAGGACAAGGACAGTTTTTGGGACCCAGTACTTC. Its translation is CASRTRTVFGTQYF. Supplemented by reference TRBV5-8 and TRBJ2-5, the full variable domain reads EAGVTQSPTHLIKTRGQQATLRCSPISGHTSVYWYQQALGLGLQFLLWYDEGEERNRGNFPPRFSGRQFPNYSSELNVNALELEDSALYLCASRTRTVFGTQYFGPGTRLLVL.

The chain joins TRBV19 to TRBJ1-5, with D perhaps matching TRBD1 (5 bases). Germline V gene data show CDR1 as LNHDA and CDR2 as SQIVND (reference sequence). V was cut by 5 bases and J by 4 bases, with 9 bases left in between. The CDR3 is 13 amino acids. This chain's CDR3 is CASSQEGNQPQHF. The CDR3 nucleotides read TGTGCCAGTAGTCAGGAGGGGAATCAGCCCCAGCATTTT.

This chain joins TRBV5-1 and TRBJ2-1; 7 nucleotides align to TRBD1. The CDR3 consists of 14 residues. Germline lookup yields CDR1 SGHRS and CDR2 YFSETQ. J was trimmed by 12 bases and V by 3 bases; bases with no gene match: 12. The CDR3 loop is CASSSGTENRRQFF. The CDR3 DNA is TGCGCCAGCAGCTCCGGGACAGAAAACAGGCGGCAGTTCTTC.

This rearrangement joins TRBV19 to TRBJ1-2; 10 positions agree with TRBD1. The V segment lost 5 bases and the J segment 10 bases; nucleotides outside the gene matches: 10. This CDR3 contains 14 residues. Per the germline V gene, CDR1 is LNHDA and CDR2 is SQIVND (reference sequence). CDR3 sequence (DNA): TGTGCCAGTAGTCCGGGACAGGGGCTCTTCTACTACACCTTC. Translated: CASSPGQGLFYYTF. Using reference TRBV19 and TRBJ1-2 for the parts outside the CDR3, the full variable domain is DGGITQSPKYLFRKEGQNVTLSCEQNLNHDAMYWYRQDPGQGLRLIYYSQIVNDFQKGDIAEGYSVSREKKESFPLTVTSAQKNPTAFYLCASSPGQGLFYYTFGSGTRLTVV.

The genes are TRBV3-1 (or the pseudogene TRBV3-2) and TRBJ1-5, with 9 bases fitting TRBD1. Losses at the gene ends were 4 bases for V and 6 bases for J; bases not matched to a gene: 10. CDR1 is LGHDT and CDR2 is YNNKEL in the germline V gene (reference sequence). CDR3 length: 16 amino acids. The CDR3 sequence is CASSPWGQGGGQPQHF. The DNA for the CDR3 is TGTGCCAGCAGCCCTTGGGGACAGGGAGGAGGTCAGCCCCAGCATTTT.

V and J are TRBV10-3 and TRBJ2-7; D might be TRBD2 (6 bases). CDR3 length: 11 residues. Germline CDR1 is ENHRY and CDR2 is SYGVKD. V lost 5 bases and J lost 8, with 10 bases in between. The CDR3 region has the DNA TGTGCCATCAGTACTAGCAACCAGCAGTACTTC. As protein: CAISTSNQQYF.